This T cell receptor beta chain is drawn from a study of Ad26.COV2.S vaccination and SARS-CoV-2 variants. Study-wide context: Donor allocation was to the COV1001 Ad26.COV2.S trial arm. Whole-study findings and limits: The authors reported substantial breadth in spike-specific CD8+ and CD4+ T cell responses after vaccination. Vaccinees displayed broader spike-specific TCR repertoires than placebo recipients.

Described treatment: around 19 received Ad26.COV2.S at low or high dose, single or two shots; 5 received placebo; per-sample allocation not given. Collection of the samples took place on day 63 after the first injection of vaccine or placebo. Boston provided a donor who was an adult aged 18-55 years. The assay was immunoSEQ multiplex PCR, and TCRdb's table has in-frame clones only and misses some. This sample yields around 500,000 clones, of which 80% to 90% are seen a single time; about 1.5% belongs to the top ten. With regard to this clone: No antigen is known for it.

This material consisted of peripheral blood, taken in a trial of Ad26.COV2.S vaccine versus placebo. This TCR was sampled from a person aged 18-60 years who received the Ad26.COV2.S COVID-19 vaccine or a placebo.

The CDR3 coding sequence is TGTGCCAGCAAGACCGGCACCGGGGAGCTGTTTTTT. Residues: CASKTGTGELFF. The chain recombines TRBV28 with TRBJ2-2; D unresolved. In germline, CDR1 is MDHEN, CDR2 SYDVKM. The germline V and J ends were trimmed by 7 bases and 4 bases, with 7 bases remaining between them. The CDR3 consists of 12 residues.